These 9 T cell receptor beta chains originate from one sample sequenced in a study of cytomegalovirus exposure and HLA in healthy donors. Here immunoSEQ multiplex PCR was the method, and the copy in TCRdb shows in-frame clones only, minus some. This sample carries 95,000 to 150,000 clones, 70% to 90% of them seen once, and the ten largest clones take 1.9%. The specimen was PBMCs. The receptor set was obtained from a woman aged 18-29 years in good health and CMV-seronegative.

The V call is TRBV5-6, the J call TRBJ2-1; TRBD1 is a possible D gene (7 bases). This CDR3 has 14 amino acids. V was pared by 1 base and J by 4 bases, with 9 bases between. Germline lookup yields CDR1 SGHDT and CDR2 YYEEEE. The CDR3 bases are TGTGCCAGCAGCTTGCAGGGGGGATACAATGAGCAGTTCTTC. Its protein product is CASSLQGGYNEQFF.

The chain joins TRBV28 to TRBJ1-5; 11 nucleotides line up with TRBD1. V lost 5 bases and J lost 7; bases outside the gene matches: 4. There are 14 residues in the CDR3. CDR1 and CDR2 (germline): MDHEN, SYDVKM. CDR3 nucleotide sequence: TGTGCCAGCAGTGGACAGGGGGCAAGACAGCCCCAGCATTTT. Its protein product is CASSGQGARQPQHF.

The rearrangement links TRBV15 to TRBJ2-5, with D possibly matching TRBD1 (6 bases). Germline values: CDR1 LNHNV, CDR2 YYDKDF (reference sequence). Trimming took 3 bases from V and 2 from J, leaving 16 bases between them. The CDR3 consists of 16 residues. This chain's CDR3 is CATSRAGLGGQETQYF. Written as DNA, the CDR3 is TGTGCCACCAGCAGGGCAGGGTTAGGGGGACAAGAGACCCAGTACTTC.

The chain links TRBV6-6 to TRBJ1-2; TRBD1 might be the D (5 bases). The germline V and J ends were trimmed by 6 bases and 5 bases, with 16 bases remaining between them. This CDR3 comprises 14 residues. Germline lookup yields CDR1 MNHNY and CDR2 SVGAGI (reference sequence). For the CDR3, the DNA is TGTGCCAGCAGCCCCAGGGAGGGCCCTTATGGCTACACCTTC. Protein product: CASSPREGPYGYTF.

CDR3 loop: CASRPGTSYTQYF. As DNA, the CDR3 is TGTGCCAGCAGACCTGGGACTAGCTATACGCAGTATTTT. The rearrangement joins TRBV27 to TRBJ2-3; 9 positions agree with TRBD2. CDR1 MNHEY and CDR2 SMNVEV come from the germline V gene (reference sequence). This CDR3 is 13 amino acids long. Trimming took 6 bases from V and 7 from J; bases not matched to a gene: 5.

The V and J genes are TRBV13 and TRBJ2-7, with D possibly TRBD1 on 6 matching bases. Germline CDR1 PRHDT, CDR2 FYEKMQ (reference sequence). The V and J ends lost 6 bases and 6 bases respectively, with 21 bases between them. The CDR3 has 15 residues. Here the CDR3 reads CASRRGSIENPEQYF. The CDR3 bases are TGTGCCAGCAGGAGGGGGTCAATTGAGAATCCCGAGCAGTACTTC.

The chain has TRBV6-1 and TRBJ1-2; the match to TRBD1 covers 9 bases. V lost 8 bases and J lost 3; bases outside the gene matches: 4. Germline V gives CDR1 MNHNS, CDR2 SASEGT. The CDR3 runs 13 residues. The CDR3 spells CASAGTGHYGYTF. The CDR3 bases are TGTGCCAGCGCCGGGACAGGGCACTATGGCTACACCTTC.

The chain couples TRBV5-1 to TRBJ2-1, with 7 bases that match TRBD1. V lost 3 bases and J lost 1; bases outside the gene matches: 1. Germline V gene data show CDR1 as SGHRS and CDR2 as YFSETQ. The CDR3 is 14 amino acids. The CDR3, as DNA: TGCGCCAGCAGCTGGGGACAGTCCTACAATGAGCAGTTCTTC. This translates into CASSWGQSYNEQFF.

The CDR3 spells CASSSRRGEETQYF. The CDR3 DNA sequence: TGTGCCAGCAGTTCGAGGAGGGGCGAAGAGACCCAGTACTTC. The chain links TRBV2 to TRBJ2-5; TRBD2 is a possible D gene (6 bases). The CDR3 has 14 amino acids. In germline, CDR1 is SNHLY, CDR2 FYNNEI. With 5 bases removed from V and 3 bases from J, the gap between germline ends came to 13 bases.